What follows are 31 T cell receptor beta chains derived from one specimen sequenced in a study of blood T cell repertoires in COVID-19. Repertoires were generated with immunoSEQ multiplex PCR, while TCRdb's copy carries only in-frame clones and drops some. The sample consists of hundreds of thousands of clones, approximately 86% of them appearing once. Specimen: peripheral blood. These receptors came from a woman in her sixties or seventies with COVID-19, enrolled during active disease.

The chain combines TRBV7-9 with TRBJ2-1; no clear D. Between the trimmed V and J ends, which lost 6 bases and 7 bases, there was a span of 7 bases. CDR3 length: 11 amino acids. CDR1 SEHNR and CDR2 FQNEAQ come from the germline V gene (reference sequence). CDR3 loop: CASSPFNEQFF. The CDR3 DNA reads TGTGCCAGCAGTCCTTTTAATGAGCAGTTCTTC. The full variable domain, with the rest looked up from reference TRBV7-9 and TRBJ2-1, is DTGVSQNPRHKITKRGQNVTFRCDPISEHNRLYWYRQTLGQGPEFLTYFQNEAQLEKSRLLSDRFSAERPKGSFSTLEIQRTEQGDSAMYLCASSPFNEQFFGPGTRLTVL.

This sequence joins TRBV20-1 and TRBJ2-3; 11 nucleotides align to TRBD2. This CDR3 region has 14 residues. Germline CDR1 is DFQATT and CDR2 is SNEGSKA (reference sequence). Unmatched junction bases numbered 3, after V lost 3 bases and J lost 4 bases. The CDR3 here is CSASIAGGADTQYF. The CDR3 DNA sequence: TGCAGTGCTAGTATAGCGGGGGGGGCAGATACGCAGTATTTT.

The rearrangement uses TRBV7-9 and TRBJ2-3, with 15 positions matching TRBD2. Germline V gene lookup returns CDR1 SEHNR and CDR2 FQNEAQ (reference sequence). This CDR3 is built from 19 residues. V lost 2 bases, J lost 4 bases, and 10 bases stayed unmatched. The CDR3 loop is CASSLPPQGTSGGSDTQYF. CDR3 DNA: TGTGCCAGCAGCTTACCCCCGCAGGGGACTAGCGGGGGGTCAGATACGCAGTATTTT.

This chain connects TRBV18 to TRBJ1-5; a weak D match, TRBD1 (6 bases). V dropped 4 bases and J dropped 4 bases, with 11 bases sitting between them. This CDR3 contains 14 residues. CDR1 and CDR2 from the germline V gene are KGHSH and LQKENI. DNA for the CDR3: TGTGCCAGCTCACAGGGAGGGGGTAATCAGCCCCAGCATTTT. This gives the protein CASSQGGGNQPQHF.

The J gene is TRBJ2-7, the V gene TRBV21-1; TRBD2, the table's D call, lacks a check against the DNA. TRBV21-1 is recorded as a pseudogene. This CDR3 region has 18 residues. The CDR3, as DNA: TGTGCCAGCAGCAAAGGACTAGCGGGGCAACGACCCTTCTACGAGCAGTACTTC. This gives the protein CASSKGLAGQRPFYEQYF.

This clone was seen once. The chain links TRBV4-3 to TRBJ2-4; 8 positions agree with TRBD2. The V gene end was trimmed by 0 bases and the J gene end by 11 bases; junction bases not matched to a gene: 9. Germline CDR1 and CDR2: LGHNA and YSLEER. This CDR3 contains 15 residues. CDR3 protein: CASSQEIKERGFQYF. The CDR3 DNA sequence: TGCGCCAGCAGCCAAGAAATTAAGGAGCGGGGGTTTCAGTACTTC.

This chain joins TRBV27 and TRBJ1-2; no clear D. Germline V gene data show CDR1 as MNHEY and CDR2 as SMNVEV (reference sequence). V lost 6 bases and J 4 bases, leaving 9 bases between the germline ends. The CDR3 is 12 amino acids. The CDR3 reads CASSGGGYGYTF. CDR3 bases: TGTGCCAGCAGCGGCGGCGGCTATGGCTACACCTTC.

The chain has TRBV30 and TRBJ1-2; D perhaps matches TRBD1 (5 bases). The CDR3 is 13 residues long. Germline V gene lookup returns CDR1 GTSNPN and CDR2 SVGIG (reference sequence). V gave up 4 bases and J gave up 8 bases, with 17 bases separating them. The CDR3: CAWMRGVLEGYTF. CDR3 DNA sequence: TGTGCCTGGATGCGGGGGGTACTGGAGGGCTACACCTTC.

The rearrangement uses TRBV6-5 and TRBJ1-2; 11 bases match TRBD1. Germline loops: CDR1 MNHEY, CDR2 SVGAGI. V lost 6 bases, J lost 4 bases, and 4 bases stayed unmatched. This CDR3 region has 14 residues. CDR3 in DNA: TGTGCCAGCAGGGACAGGGGGCGCGGCTATGGCTACACCTTC. As protein: CASRDRGRGYGYTF.

The CDR3 DNA is TGTGCCAGCAGCCCCCTCGGGATGGGGGGGGCCGGTGAGACCCAGTACTTC. This codes for CASSPLGMGGAGETQYF. The chain links TRBV7-8 to TRBJ2-5; TRBD2 might be the D (7 bases). V gave up 5 bases and J gave up 5 bases, with 24 bases separating them. CDR3 length: 17 residues. The V gene's germline CDR1 is SGHVS and CDR2 FQNEAQ.

Here the CDR3 reads CASSEEGTSTDTQYF. CDR3 coding DNA: TGTGCCAGCAGTGAGGAGGGGACTAGCACAGATACGCAGTATTTT. The chain recombines TRBV2 with TRBJ2-3; perhaps TRBD2 as D (6 bases). Trimming shortened V by 3 bases and J by 0 bases, and 10 bases separated the two germline ends. Germline V lookup: CDR1 SNHLY, CDR2 FYNNEI. The CDR3 sequence is 15 residues long.

This chain uses TRBV6-2 or TRBV6-3 with TRBJ1-1, with 8 bases lining up with TRBD1. CDR1 MNHEY and CDR2 SVGEGT come from the germline V gene. After removal of 5 bases from V and 1 base from J, the junction contained 6 bases not matched to a gene. The CDR3 sequence is 15 residues long. In DNA form, the CDR3 reads TGTGCCAGCAGTAAGCTACAGGGGGGGAACACTGAAGCTTTCTTT. Amino acid sequence: CASSKLQGGNTEAFF.

The gene calls are TRBV6-5 and TRBJ2-2; the D gene is possibly TRBD1 (5 bases). V lost 2 bases, J lost 1 base, and 11 bases lay in between. Germline V lookup: CDR1 MNHEY, CDR2 SVGAGI. CDR3 size: 16 residues. The CDR3 spells CASSYGLTGNTGELFF. For the CDR3, the DNA is TGTGCCAGCAGTTACGGCCTTACAGGGAACACCGGGGAGCTGTTTTTT.

The chain has TRBV10-3 and TRBJ1-1; D is unresolved. The germline V and J ends were trimmed by 2 bases and 0 bases, with 19 bases remaining between them. The CDR3 is 18 amino acids. Germline values: CDR1 ENHRY, CDR2 SYGVKD. CDR3 sequence (DNA): TGTGCCATCAGTGAGGGCGAGGCCGTCGGGGTGATGAACACTGAAGCTTTCTTT. Translation gives CAISEGEAVGVMNTEAFF.

The chain employs TRBV5-1 and TRBJ2-4; TRBD2 agrees at 10 bases. The trim removed 4 bases at V and 5 bases at J, leaving 9 bases unmatched. This CDR3 is 16 amino acids long. Germline CDR1 and CDR2: SGHRS and YFSETQ. The DNA of the CDR3 is TGCGCCAGCAGCCCCGGGTCGCTAGCGGGGGAAAACATTCAGTACTTC. Translating gives CASSPGSLAGENIQYF.

V usage is TRBV7-3 and J usage is TRBJ2-2; the D is unclear. V lost 3 bases to trimming and J lost 1 base, with 9 bases between them. Germline CDR1 SGHTA, CDR2 FQGTGA. This CDR3 is 15 amino acids long. CDR3 coding DNA: TGTGCCAGCAGCTTCCCGGGTTTGAACACCGGGGAGCTGTTTTTT. This codes for CASSFPGLNTGELFF. The full variable domain, rest sourced from reference TRBV7-3 and TRBJ2-2, is GAGVSQTPSNKVTEKGKYVELRCDPISGHTALYWYRQSLGQGPEFLIYFQGTGAADDSGLPNDRFFAVRPEGSVSTLKIQRTERGDSAVYLCASSFPGLNTGELFFGEGSRLTVL.

V gene TRBV12-5 combines with J gene TRBJ2-5, with 10 bases identical to TRBD2. The CDR3 length is 14 residues. V shed 6 bases, J shed 6 bases, and the junction held 7 bases outside the gene matches. Germline-derived CDR1 and CDR2 are LGHNT and FRNRAP. The CDR3 nucleotides are TGTGCTAGTGGCAGCGGGGGGGCCCGAAAGACCCAGTACTTC. Translated: CASGSGGARKTQYF.

The chain recombines TRBV4-1 with TRBJ1-2, with D hard to call. Per germline, CDR1 MGHRA and CDR2 YSYEKL. CDR3 length: 15 amino acids. V was clipped by 2 bases and J by 7 bases, with 17 bases between them. The CDR3 sequence: CASSQPWEEYTGYTF. CDR3 sequence (DNA): TGCGCCAGCAGCCAACCTTGGGAGGAGTACACTGGCTACACCTTC.

This clone showed up just once. The V gene is TRBV12-3 or TRBV12-4, the J gene TRBJ1-6; weak D call: TRBD1 (6 bases). The CDR3 length is 13 residues. V was trimmed by 5 bases and J by 10 bases, leaving 12 bases between them. The CDR3 DNA reads TGTGCCAGCAGTGACCGGGACAACTCACCCCTCCACTTT. This sequence encodes CASSDRDNSPLHF.

V usage is TRBV15 and J usage is TRBJ2-2; a weak D match, TRBD2 (5 bases). This CDR3 has 15 amino acids. Germline loops: CDR1 LNHNV, CDR2 YYDKDF (reference sequence). V lost 3 bases, J lost 1 base, and 9 bases lay in between. CDR3 protein: CATSSGRVNTGELFF. Written as DNA, the CDR3 is TGTGCCACCAGCAGTGGGCGGGTGAACACCGGGGAGCTGTTTTTT.

The gene calls are TRBV3-1 (or the pseudogene TRBV3-2) and TRBJ1-2; 7 positions agree with TRBD1. The CDR3 is 13 amino acids. The germline V gene encodes CDR1 LGHDT and CDR2 YNNKEL (reference sequence). V gave up 5 bases and J gave up 3 bases; unmatched junction bases: 3. CDR3 nucleotides: TGTGCCAGCAGCTTCAGGGGGGACTATGGCTACACCTTC. Amino acid sequence: CASSFRGDYGYTF.

The chain employs TRBV27 and TRBJ1-1; 10 bases line up with TRBD1. CDR3 size: 14 residues. V lost 6 bases to trimming and J lost 5 bases; unmatched junction nucleotides: 6. The germline V gene has CDR1 MNHEY and CDR2 SMNVEV (reference sequence). The CDR3 loop is CASRERQGATEAFF. The CDR3 region has the DNA TGTGCCAGCAGGGAAAGACAGGGGGCAACTGAAGCTTTCTTT.

As for this clone: The junction and the germline gene differ at one end; a read error may be behind it. Within the sample, other DNA sequences also encode this same CDR3. The CDR3 region is CASSEGRDQPQHF. CDR3 nucleotide sequence: TGTGCCAGCAGCGAAGGGAGGGATCAGCCCCAGCATTTT. The chain combines TRBV2 with TRBJ1-5; D unclear. CDR1 and CDR2 (germline): SNHLY, FYNNEI. The CDR3 covers 13 residues.

The rearrangement joins TRBV6-5 to TRBJ2-7; D remains ambiguous. The ends were cut back, 8 bases at V and 6 bases at J, with 8 bases in the middle. CDR1 is MNHEY, CDR2 SVGAGI, per germline. CDR3 length: 10 residues. CDR3 protein: CASGVSEQYF. The CDR3, as DNA: TGTGCCAGCGGAGTTAGCGAGCAGTACTTC.

The chain uses TRBV10-1 and TRBJ2-3; D perhaps matches TRBD1 (5 bases). CDR1 and CDR2 from the germline V gene are WNHNN and SYGVQD (reference sequence). The CDR3 runs to 14 residues. Between the trimmed V and J ends, which lost 3 bases and 5 bases, there was a span of 12 bases. The CDR3: CASSESRGRDTQYF. CDR3 sequence (DNA): TGCGCCAGCAGTGAAAGTAGGGGAAGAGATACGCAGTATTTT.

The V call is TRBV6-5, the J call TRBJ2-2; D gene uncertain. The CDR3 length is 14 residues. Germline loops: CDR1 MNHEY, CDR2 SVGAGI. Deletions cut 0 bases from V and 3 bases from J, with 5 bases between. The CDR3 sequence: CASSYSTDTGELFF. The CDR3 nucleotides read TGTGCCAGCAGTTACTCAACGGACACCGGGGAGCTGTTTTTT.

The chain combines TRBV19 with TRBJ2-1; D may be TRBD1 (5 bases). The CDR3 extends over 13 amino acids. Germline CDR1 reads LNHDA; CDR2 reads SQIVND (reference sequence). Trimming removed 3 bases from V and 3 bases from J, with 6 bases in between. Here the CDR3 reads CASSITGYNEQFF. CDR3 nucleotide sequence: TGTGCCAGTAGTATCACAGGCTACAATGAGCAGTTCTTC.

The V gene is TRBV28, the J gene TRBJ1-3; D possibly corresponds to TRBD1 (6 bases). This CDR3 spans 14 amino acids. CDR1 is MDHEN and CDR2 is SYDVKM in the germline V gene. Trimming removed 10 bases at V and 0 bases at J, with 13 bases between. CDR3 coding DNA: TGTGCCACCGTGACAGGCGGCTCTGGAAACACCATATATTTT. Its translation: CATVTGGSGNTIYF.

This clone was observed once. J is TRBJ1-4 and V is TRBV2, with 7 bases fitting TRBD1. The CDR3 is 12 amino acids. V was clipped by 11 bases and J by 0 bases; unmatched bases: 0. Germline CDR1 SNHLY, CDR2 FYNNEI. The CDR3 spells CAGQATNEKLFF. CDR3 sequence (DNA): TGTGCCGGACAGGCAACTAATGAAAAACTGTTTTTT.

This chain uses TRBV9 with TRBJ2-1, with a possible D match to TRBD2 (5 bases). This CDR3 has 14 amino acids. Trimming shortened V by 3 bases and J by 3 bases, and 10 bases separated the two germline ends. Germline V gives CDR1 SGDLS, CDR2 YYNGEE. CDR3 nucleotide sequence: TGTGCCAGCAGCGATGGACGGGACTACAATGAGCAGTTCTTC. Translation: CASSDGRDYNEQFF.

CDR3 nucleotides: TGTGCCAGCAGTGACGGGGTTGGGCTTTTCTCCCCCGGGGAGCTGTTTTTT. It encodes CASSDGVGLFSPGELFF. The chain links TRBV6-1 to TRBJ2-2; perhaps TRBD2 as D (5 bases). V shed 3 bases and J shed 6 bases, with 20 bases lying between them. From germline, CDR1 is MNHNS and CDR2 SASEGT. The CDR3 runs 17 residues.